The next 22 T cell receptor beta chains were all read from a single sample in a study of T cell responses to AZD1222 COVID-19 vaccine. This table comes from immunoSEQ multiplex PCR, and its TCRdb copy is limited to in-frame clones, with some not included. Seen here are around 100,000 clones, more than 85% observed once, and the top ten hold approximately 15%. The sequencing used peripheral blood, collected on day 0 of AZD1222 vaccination. The receptors stem from an adult in good health.

V usage is TRBV5-1 and J usage is TRBJ2-7; D assignment may be TRBD1 or TRBD2 (5 bases each). The germline V and J ends were trimmed by 4 bases and 3 bases, with 20 bases remaining between them. There are 16 residues in the CDR3. Germline loops: CDR1 SGHRS, CDR2 YFSETQ. This chain's CDR3 is CASSPGTPAAHYEQYF. CDR3 nucleotide sequence: TGCGCCAGCAGCCCCGGGACCCCCGCTGCCCACTACGAGCAGTACTTC.

CDR3: CASSPSPDSPLHF. The CDR3 DNA reads TGTGCCAGCAGCCCCAGCCCCGATTCACCCCTCCACTTT. This chain links TRBV7-7 with TRBJ1-6; no clear D. In germline, CDR1 is SSHAT, CDR2 FNYEAQ (reference sequence). Trimming shortened V by 5 bases and J by 8 bases, and 10 bases separated the two germline ends. The CDR3 covers 13 residues.

This rearrangement joins TRBV19 to TRBJ1-5; 7 bases agree with TRBD1. The CDR3 length is 15 residues. V shed 5 bases, J shed 1 base, and the junction held 5 bases outside the gene matches. Looked up from germline, CDR1 is LNHDA and CDR2 is SQIVND (reference sequence). The CDR3 sequence: CASSSTGTSNQPQHF. CDR3 DNA: TGTGCCAGTAGTTCGACAGGGACCAGCAATCAGCCCCAGCATTTT.

This clone appeared a single time. The CDR3 loop reads CASSQDQGRPYGYTF. DNA for the CDR3: TGTGCCAGCAGCCAAGATCAGGGCAGGCCCTATGGCTACACCTTC. This chain links TRBV14 with TRBJ1-2; TRBD1 might be the D (5 bases). The CDR3 spans 15 residues. V lost 0 bases, J lost 4 bases, and 12 bases lay in between. CDR1 SGHDN and CDR2 FVKESK come from the germline V gene.

The chain carries TRBV28 and TRBJ1-2, with a tentative D call TRBD1 (6 bases). Trimming removed 8 bases at V and 8 bases at J, with 18 bases between. This CDR3 comprises 13 residues. Germline V CDR1 and CDR2: MDHEN, SYDVKM. The CDR3 sequence is CASALGGAAGYTF. Written as DNA, the CDR3 is TGTGCCAGCGCCCTTGGGGGGGCGGCAGGCTACACCTTC.

This clone was observed once. The chain recombines TRBV27 with TRBJ2-4; D could derive from TRBD1 or TRBD2 (5 bases each). The V and J ends lost 9 bases and 2 bases respectively, with 8 bases between them. The germline V gene has CDR1 MNHEY and CDR2 SMNVEV (reference sequence). The CDR3 is 12 residues long. The DNA for the CDR3 is TGTGCCAGGTGGGGACCCAAAAACATTCAGTACTTC. The encoded protein is CARWGPKNIQYF.

CDR3 loop: CATSRVTGGDEKLFF. CDR3 DNA sequence: TGTGCCACCAGCAGAGTAACAGGGGGAGATGAAAAACTGTTTTTT. This sequence joins TRBV15 and TRBJ1-4; 8 nucleotides match TRBD1. The CDR3 length is 15 residues. The ends lost 1 base at V and 6 bases at J; junction bases unmatched: 4. CDR1 and CDR2 from the germline V gene are LNHNV and YYDKDF (reference sequence).

This rearrangement joins TRBV2 to TRBJ2-2; D remains unclear. CDR1 and CDR2 (germline): SNHLY, FYNNEI. The CDR3 is 13 amino acids. Trimming removed 0 bases at V and 6 bases at J, with 5 bases between. This CDR3 is CASSEARAGELFF. For the CDR3, the DNA is TGTGCCAGCAGTGAAGCCCGGGCCGGGGAGCTGTTTTTT.

J is TRBJ1-1 and V is TRBV12-3 or TRBV12-4; TRBD1 aligns across 9 bases. V was clipped by 5 bases and J by 6 bases; unmatched bases: 4. The CDR3 is made up of 13 amino acids. The DNA of the CDR3 is TGTGCCAGCAGTCCAAGGACAGGGGCTGAAGCTTTCTTT. Amino acid sequence: CASSPRTGAEAFF.

This chain uses TRBV27 with TRBJ1-4; D possibly corresponds to TRBD1 (6 bases). V shed 2 bases and J shed 8 bases, with 18 bases lying between them. There are 16 residues in the CDR3. Germline assignment: CDR1 MNHEY and CDR2 SMNVEV (reference sequence). The CDR3 nucleotides read TGTGCCAGCAGTTTAGATTCAGGGGTGGTAATCGAAAAACTGTTTTTT. Its translation: CASSLDSGVVIEKLFF.

This chain uses TRBV29-1 with TRBJ2-5; D unresolved. The germline V gene encodes CDR1 SQVTM and CDR2 ANQGSEA. V gave up 2 bases and J gave up 1 base, with 8 bases separating them. This CDR3 spans 13 amino acids. The CDR3 here is CSVEPGSQETQYF. The CDR3 region has the DNA TGCAGCGTTGAACCCGGCAGCCAAGAGACCCAGTACTTC.

The rearrangement uses TRBV19 and TRBJ1-1, with no clear D. CDR3 length equals 13 residues. The V end was cut by 2 bases, the J end by 3 bases, with 7 bases between. Per the germline V gene, CDR1 is LNHDA and CDR2 is SQIVND (reference sequence). The CDR3 nucleotides are TGTGCCAGTAGTATAACGGCGGACACTGAAGCTTTCTTT. Translation gives CASSITADTEAFF.

This clone was counted ten times or more. The rearrangement joins TRBV24-1 to TRBJ1-2; 7 bases are a match to TRBD1. This CDR3 is 15 amino acids long. The V gene's germline CDR1 is KGHDR and CDR2 SFDVKD. After removal of 1 base from V and 8 bases from J, the junction contained 9 bases not matched to a gene. The CDR3 region is CATSDLVPGQLGYTF. CDR3 DNA sequence: TGTGCCACCAGTGATTTAGTCCCGGGACAGTTAGGCTACACCTTC.

V and J are TRBV27 and TRBJ2-7; TRBD2 matches at 10 bases. This CDR3 comprises 17 residues. Germline trimming cut 5 bases from V and 0 bases from J; bases unmatched to any gene: 10. From germline, CDR1 is MNHEY and CDR2 SMNVEV (reference sequence). This CDR3 is CASSPRRLAGLSYEQYF. CDR3 nucleotides: TGTGCCAGCAGTCCCAGGAGACTAGCGGGTCTCTCCTACGAGCAGTACTTC.

This CDR3 is CASSLSWGRQTYEQYF. For the CDR3, the DNA is TGTGCCAGCAGCTTATCTTGGGGTCGACAAACCTACGAGCAGTACTTC. This chain uses TRBV11-2 with TRBJ2-7; D call uncertain. The germline V and J ends were trimmed by 2 bases and 2 bases, with 16 bases remaining between them. Germline V CDR1 and CDR2: SGHAT, FQNNGV. The CDR3 has 16 amino acids.

The rearrangement uses TRBV9 and TRBJ2-1, with 9 bases aligning to TRBD1. Losses at the gene ends were 4 bases for V and 1 base for J; bases not matched to a gene: 3. Germline values: CDR1 SGDLS, CDR2 YYNGEE. The CDR3 length is 15 residues. Here the CDR3 DNA reads TGTGCCAGCAGCAACAGGGGGCTGTCCTACAATGAGCAGTTCTTC. The encoded protein is CASSNRGLSYNEQFF.

This clone was seen just once. J is TRBJ2-1 and V is TRBV7-9, with TRBD2 identical over 7 bases. V lost 0 bases to trimming and J lost 14 bases; unmatched junction nucleotides: 4. This CDR3 spans 12 amino acids. Germline V lookup: CDR1 SEHNR, CDR2 FQNEAQ (reference sequence). In nucleotides, the CDR3 is TGTGCCAGCAGCTTAGCGGGAGGGCAAAAGTTCTTC. It yields the protein CASSLAGGQKFF. Based on the CDR3 plus reference TRBV7-9 and TRBJ2-1, the full variable domain is DTGVSQNPRHKITKRGQNVTFRCDPISEHNRLYWYRQTLGQGPEFLTYFQNEAQLEKSRLLSDRFSAERPKGSFSTLEIQRTEQGDSAMYLCASSLAGGQKFFGPGTRLTVL.

Worth noting for this clone: The junction and the germline gene differ at one end; a read error may be behind it. The chain is built from TRBV5-1 and TRBJ2-7; D perhaps matches TRBD1 (6 bases). Per germline, CDR1 SGHRS and CDR2 YFSETQ. This CDR3 spans 12 amino acids. CDR3 in DNA: TGCGCCAGCAGCTTCAGAGGGGGATCGTCCCACTTC. It translates to CASSFRGGSSHF.

This chain connects TRBV5-4 to TRBJ2-7; D is unclear. V lost 0 bases and J lost 5, with 12 bases in between. The CDR3 spans 14 residues. Per the germline V gene, CDR1 is SGHNT and CDR2 is YYREEE (reference sequence). The CDR3 protein is CASSLGRLRDEQYF. In DNA, the CDR3 is TGTGCCAGCAGCTTGGGGCGGCTAAGGGACGAGCAGTACTTC.

This sequence joins TRBV6-6 and TRBJ2-3; 7 positions match TRBD1. Looked up from germline, CDR1 is MNHNY and CDR2 is SVGAGI (reference sequence). This CDR3 has 15 residues. V gave up 7 bases and J gave up 2 bases; unmatched junction bases: 9. CDR3 coding DNA: TGTGCCAGCACCGAAGGACAGGATCACACAGATACGCAGTATTTT. It yields the protein CASTEGQDHTDTQYF.

J is TRBJ2-3 and V is TRBV3-1 (or the pseudogene TRBV3-2), with 9 positions matching TRBD2. CDR3 length: 16 amino acids. After removal of 0 bases from V and 2 bases from J, the junction contained 3 bases not matched to a gene. Germline V gene sequence: CDR1 LGHDT, CDR2 YNNKEL (reference sequence). Here the CDR3 reads CASSQDPSGNTDTQYF. The CDR3, as DNA: TGTGCCAGCAGCCAAGACCCTAGCGGGAACACAGATACGCAGTATTTT.

The chain couples TRBV7-9 to TRBJ2-3; 8 nucleotides line up with TRBD2. Germline V gene lookup returns CDR1 SEHNR and CDR2 FQNEAQ (reference sequence). The CDR3 has 15 residues. V dropped 5 bases and J dropped 4; count of bases not matched to a gene: 8. In DNA form, the CDR3 reads TGTGCCAGCAGCCCAGCGGGAGAAAGGGCAGATACGCAGTATTTT. Its translation: CASSPAGERADTQYF.